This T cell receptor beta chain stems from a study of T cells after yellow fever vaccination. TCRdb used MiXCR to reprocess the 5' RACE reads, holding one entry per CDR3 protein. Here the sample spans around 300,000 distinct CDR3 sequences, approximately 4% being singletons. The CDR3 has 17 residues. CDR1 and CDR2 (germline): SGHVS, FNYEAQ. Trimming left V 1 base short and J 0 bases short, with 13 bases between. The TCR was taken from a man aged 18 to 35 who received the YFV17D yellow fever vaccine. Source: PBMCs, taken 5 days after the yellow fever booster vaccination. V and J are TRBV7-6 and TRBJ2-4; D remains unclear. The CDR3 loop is CASSLGGRDLAKNIQYF. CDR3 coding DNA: TGTGCCAGCAGCTTAGGCGGCAGAGACCTAGCCAAAAACATTCAGTACTTC.